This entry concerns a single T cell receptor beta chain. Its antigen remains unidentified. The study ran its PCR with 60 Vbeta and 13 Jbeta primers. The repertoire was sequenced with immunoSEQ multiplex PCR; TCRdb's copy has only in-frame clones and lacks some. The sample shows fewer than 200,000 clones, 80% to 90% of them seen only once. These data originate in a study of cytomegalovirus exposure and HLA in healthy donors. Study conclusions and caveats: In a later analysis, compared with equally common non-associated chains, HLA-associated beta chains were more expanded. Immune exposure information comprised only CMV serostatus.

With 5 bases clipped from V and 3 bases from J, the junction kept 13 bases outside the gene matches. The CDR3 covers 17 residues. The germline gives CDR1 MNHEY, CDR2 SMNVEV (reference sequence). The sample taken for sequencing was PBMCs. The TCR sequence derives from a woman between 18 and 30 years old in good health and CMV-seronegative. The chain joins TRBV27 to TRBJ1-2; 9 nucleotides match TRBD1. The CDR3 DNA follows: TGTGCCAGCAGTGCTCGAGCTTACAGGGGGCAGGACTATGGCTACACCTTC. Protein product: CASSARAYRGQDYGYTF.